This TCR beta chain emerged from a study of monozygotic twins with inflammatory bowel disease. Study findings and constraints: There was no support for any single strong signal or clonotype associated with IBD.

The germline gives CDR1 SGHRS, CDR2 YFSETQ. The CDR3 sequence is 14 residues long. About this clonotype itself: Its cognate antigen is unknown.

TCRalpha along with TCRbeta cDNA was subjected to two nested PCRs lasting 16 and 9 cycles. With the 5' RACE reads reprocessed, TCRdb shows one record per CDR3 protein and no DNA. Recorded for this sample: about 330,000 distinct CDR3 sequences. The specimen sequenced was blood. The chain is built from TRBV5-1 and TRBJ1-1. The source is a human donor with ulcerative colitis or Crohn's disease, or a healthy co-twin of an affected twin (not recorded which). The CDR3 spells CASSTYAGNTEAFF.